Shown below are 23 T cell receptor beta chains from a single sample sequenced in a study of T cells in Graves' hyperthyroidism and ophthalmopathy. It was RNA transcripts that yielded the amplified TCR beta CDR3 regions. The HTBI primer set served for first-round RT-PCR of the TCR CDR3. TCRdb recomputed calls from the multiplex PCR reads with MiXCR, one row per CDR3 protein. The profile shows 330,000 or so distinct CDR3 sequences, roughly 18% of them singletons. Sequences were obtained from blood. The receptors were gathered from a woman between 40 and 50 years old with Graves' ophthalmopathy.

This clonotype was counted ten times or more. The chain has TRBV29-1 and TRBJ1-2, with 10 bases that match TRBD1. There are 14 residues in the CDR3. V shed 3 bases and J 7 bases; nucleotides not matched to a gene: 8. Germline loops: CDR1 SQVTM, CDR2 ANQGSEA. This CDR3 reads CSVDSSGQGGGYTF. The CDR3 DNA is TGCAGCGTTGATTCTTCAGGACAGGGGGGTGGCTACACCTTC.

This clonotype was seen ten or more times. The chain carries TRBV7-8 and TRBJ2-5, with 8 bases aligning to TRBD2. Germline V CDR1 and CDR2: SGHVS, FQNEAQ. V lost 8 bases, J lost 5 bases, and 13 bases stayed unmatched. CDR3 size: 15 residues. The CDR3, as DNA: TGTGCCAGCCTCAGGAGCGGGAGTATCAGGGAGACCCAGTACTTC. Amino acid sequence: CASLRSGSIRETQYF.

This clonotype was recorded many times. This rearrangement joins TRBV15 to TRBJ2-2; tentative D call: TRBD2 (5 bases). The germline V and J ends were trimmed by 0 bases and 7 bases, with 9 bases remaining between them. The CDR3 totals 14 residues. Germline-derived CDR1 and CDR2 are LNHNV and YYDKDF (reference sequence). CDR3: CATSRDTGNGELFF. In DNA, the CDR3 is TGTGCCACCAGCAGAGATACGGGGAACGGGGAGCTGTTTTTT.

This clonotype was seen repeatedly, ten times or more. V and J are TRBV29-1 and TRBJ1-1; D might be TRBD1 (5 bases). The germline V and J ends were trimmed by 3 bases and 6 bases, with 17 bases remaining between them. Germline loops: CDR1 SQVTM, CDR2 ANQGSEA. The CDR3 covers 14 residues. DNA for the CDR3: TGCAGCGTTGACGATCGGACACGTTCATCTGAAGCTTTCTTT. Amino acid sequence: CSVDDRTRSSEAFF.

The table lists this clonotype with many counts. Germline is not matched at one junction end, which may reflect a read error. The rearrangement links TRBV7-7 to TRBJ2-5, with D perhaps given as TRBD1 or TRBD2 (7 bases each). CDR1 and CDR2 from the germline V gene are SSHAT and FNYEAQ (reference sequence). This CDR3 is 15 amino acids long. CDR3 DNA: TGTGCTAGCAGCGCAGGGGGGGGCTCCCAAGAGACCCAGTACTTC. This sequence encodes CASSAGGGSQETQYF.

At least ten counts were recorded for this clonotype. The chain uses TRBV6-2 or TRBV6-3 and TRBJ1-5; TRBD1 agrees at 8 bases. The CDR3 covers 16 residues. Germline V CDR1 and CDR2: MNHEY, SVGEGT. Trimming took 5 bases from V and 2 from J; bases not matched to a gene: 8. CDR3 bases: TGTGCCAGCAGTCCCTGGACAGGGCCGGGCAATCAGCCCCAGCATTTT. Residues: CASSPWTGPGNQPQHF.

In this sample, this clonotype turned up a few times. CDR3 DNA sequence: TGTGCCAGCAGTCGGTCAGGAGGGGCGAACCAGCCCCAGCATTTT. Amino acids: CASSRSGGANQPQHF. The rearrangement uses TRBV12-3 or TRBV12-4 and TRBJ1-5, with a possible D match to TRBD1 (5 bases). With 5 bases removed from V and 7 bases from J, the gap between germline ends came to 18 bases. This CDR3 is built from 15 residues.

This clonotype showed up many times. The rearrangement links TRBV4-1 to TRBJ2-7; 11 bases are a match to TRBD2. This CDR3 is 18 amino acids long. Per germline, CDR1 MGHRA and CDR2 YSYEKL. With 0 bases clipped from V and 3 bases from J, the junction kept 10 bases outside the gene matches. The CDR3 sequence: CASSQDEKIAGGNYEQYF. DNA for the CDR3: TGCGCCAGCAGCCAAGATGAGAAGATAGCGGGAGGGAACTACGAGCAGTACTTC.

The rearrangement joins TRBV12-3 or TRBV12-4 to TRBJ1-1; tentative D call: TRBD1 (6 bases). The CDR3 loop spans 13 amino acids. V dropped 8 bases and J dropped 7 bases, with 17 bases sitting between them. CDR3 in amino acids: CASSPRGGGEAFF. DNA of the CDR3: TGTGCCAGCTCGCCCCGAGGGGGGGGTGAAGCTTTCTTT.

This clonotype showed up many times. CDR3 loop: CASSLDRGLYTEAFF. CDR3 DNA: TGTGCCAGCAGTTTAGACAGGGGGTTGTACACTGAAGCTTTCTTT. The rearrangement uses TRBV12-3 or TRBV12-4 and TRBJ1-1, with TRBD1 matching over 8 bases. The CDR3 has 15 amino acids. The trim removed 1 base at V and 3 bases at J, leaving 4 bases unmatched.

Many counts were recorded for this clonotype. This chain joins TRBV28 and TRBJ1-1; the match to TRBD1 covers 7 bases. V shed 8 bases and J 5 bases; nucleotides not matched to a gene: 11. CDR1 and CDR2 from the germline V gene are MDHEN and SYDVKM. CDR3 length: 14 residues. This CDR3 reads CASHTADRSTEAFF. CDR3 in DNA: TGTGCCAGCCACACAGCGGACAGGTCAACTGAAGCTTTCTTT.

Ten or more counts support this clonotype. The V gene is TRBV14, the J gene TRBJ1-1; D might be TRBD1 (6 bases). V was trimmed by 0 bases and J by 10 bases, leaving 15 bases between them. The CDR3 sequence is 14 residues long. Germline CDR1 reads SGHDN; CDR2 reads FVKESK. CDR3 region: CASSQDIMDSLAFF. The CDR3 region has the DNA TGTGCCAGCAGCCAAGATATTATGGACAGTTTAGCTTTCTTT.

This clonotype showed up just a few times. The CDR3: CASSSWPNTEAFF. The CDR3 region has the DNA TGTGCCAGCAGCTCGTGGCCGAACACTGAAGCTTTCTTT. The V call is TRBV7-3, the J call TRBJ1-1; D ambiguous. Germline lookup yields CDR1 SGHTA and CDR2 FQGTGA. Trimming left V 4 bases short and J 1 base short, with 7 bases between. The CDR3 loop spans 13 amino acids.

The chain uses TRBV5-5 and TRBJ2-7; no definite D call. V shed 2 bases and J shed 6 bases, with 12 bases lying between them. CDR3 length equals 13 residues. Germline-derived CDR1 and CDR2 are SGHKS and YYEKEE (reference sequence). DNA of the CDR3: TGTGCCAGCAGCTTAGCGCCCTTTCGCGAGCAGTACTTC. This codes for CASSLAPFREQYF. Together with reference TRBV5-5 and TRBJ2-7, the CDR3 gives the full variable domain: DAGVTQSPTHLIKTRGQQVTLRCSPISGHKSVSWYQQVLGQGPQFIFQYYEKEERGRGNFPDRFSARQFPNYSSELNVNALLLGDSALYLCASSLAPFREQYFGPGTRLTVT.

Note on this clonotype: A clone one base away is much larger, so this may be a read error. The chain recombines TRBV7-2 with TRBJ2-7; possible D gene TRBD1, 6 bases. The CDR3 sequence is 14 residues long. CDR1 is SGHTA and CDR2 is FQGNSA in the germline V gene. The CDR3 reads CAGRPTGYSYEQYF. In nucleotides, the CDR3 is TGTGCCGGCAGGCCTACAGGGTACTCCTACGAGCAGTACTTC.

This clonotype was recorded at least ten times. The rearrangement uses TRBV2 and TRBJ1-1; D possibly corresponds to TRBD1 (5 bases). Trimming removed 5 bases from V and 8 bases from J, with 12 bases in between. CDR1 and CDR2 from the germline V gene are SNHLY and FYNNEI. The CDR3 spans 12 residues. CDR3: CASSSGTDEAFF. CDR3 sequence (DNA): TGTGCCAGCAGTTCCGGGACGGACGAAGCTTTCTTT.

This clonotype was detected ten times or more. The rearrangement links TRBV28 to TRBJ1-5, with D perhaps matching TRBD1 (5 bases). Germline CDR1 and CDR2: MDHEN and SYDVKM. CDR3 length equals 15 residues. Trimming shortened V by 8 bases and J by 5 bases, and 19 bases separated the two germline ends. Here the CDR3 DNA reads TGTGCCAGCCGTTCCGGCGACAGAAATGATCAGCCCCAGCATTTT. Encoded protein: CASRSGDRNDQPQHF.

This clonotype was detected ten times or more. This CDR3 reads CASSSRTGLYYGYTF. The CDR3 DNA reads as TGTGCCAGCAGTTCCCGGACAGGGTTGTACTATGGCTACACCTTC. The chain couples TRBV6-5 to TRBJ1-2; 8 bases are shared with TRBD1. The junction had 7 bases not matched to a gene; V was cut back by 4 bases and J by 3 bases. CDR1 is MNHEY, CDR2 SVGAGI, per germline. The CDR3 runs 15 residues.

This clonotype was picked up many times. V and J are TRBV2 and TRBJ1-5; 7 bases are shared with TRBD1. The CDR3 runs 17 residues. V dropped 6 bases and J dropped 2; count of bases not matched to a gene: 13. Looked up from germline, CDR1 is SNHLY and CDR2 is FYNNEI. This chain's CDR3 is CASSELTGYSGNQPQHF. Written as DNA, the CDR3 is TGTGCCAGCAGCGAACTGACAGGGTACTCTGGCAATCAGCCCCAGCATTTT. Combining the CDR3 with reference TRBV2 and TRBJ1-5 gives the whole variable domain EPEVTQTPSHQVTQMGQEVILRCVPISNHLYFYWYRQILGQKVEFLVSFYNNEISEKSEIFDDQFSVERPDGSNFTLKIRSTKLEDSAMYFCASSELTGYSGNQPQHFGDGTRLSIL.

This clonotype was detected ten times or more. The chain recombines TRBV29-1 with TRBJ2-4, with a possible D match to TRBD2 (6 bases). CDR1 SQVTM and CDR2 ANQGSEA come from the germline V gene. Between the trimmed V and J ends, which lost 0 bases and 6 bases, there was a span of 9 bases. There are 13 residues in the CDR3. The CDR3 spells CSVEEQGLNIQYF. CDR3 DNA sequence: TGCAGCGTTGAAGAGCAGGGACTAAACATTCAGTACTTC. Based on the CDR3 plus reference TRBV29-1 and TRBJ2-4, the full variable domain is SAVISQKPSRDICQRGTSLTIQCQVDSQVTMMFWYRQQPGQSLTLIATANQGSEATYESGFVIDKFPISRPNLTFSTLTVSNMSPEDSSIYLCSVEEQGLNIQYFGAGTRLSVL.

J is TRBJ1-2 and V is TRBV10-3, with 8 positions matching TRBD1. J gave up 7 bases and V 3 bases, and 1 base lay outside the gene matches. The V gene's germline CDR1 is ENHRY and CDR2 SYGVKD. The CDR3 is 12 residues long. CDR3 amino acids: CAISDDRGGYTF. CDR3 DNA: TGTGCCATCAGTGACGACAGGGGTGGCTACACCTTC.

Only a few counts were recorded for this clonotype. This chain joins TRBV6-1 and TRBJ1-1, with unresolved D. Trimming removed 3 bases at V and 3 bases at J, with 14 bases between. Germline lookup yields CDR1 MNHNS and CDR2 SASEGT. The CDR3 spans 15 residues. The CDR3 here is CASSDSGRDYTEAFF. The CDR3 nucleotides are TGTGCCAGCAGTGATAGCGGGAGGGATTACACTGAAGCTTTCTTT.

This clonotype was found many times. The chain combines TRBV6-1 with TRBJ2-7; possibly TRBD2 for D (5 bases). The germline CDR1 and CDR2 sequences are MNHNS and SASEGT. The CDR3 consists of 14 residues. The germline V and J ends were trimmed by 6 bases and 1 base, with 13 bases remaining between them. The CDR3 loop is CASRPQRESYEQYF. The DNA for the CDR3 is TGTGCCAGCAGGCCGCAGAGGGAATCCTACGAGCAGTACTTC.